These T cell receptor beta chains were read from a single sample in a study of T cells after yellow fever vaccination. Via MiXCR, TCRdb re-called the 5' RACE reads, giving one row per CDR3 protein. Among about 550,000 distinct CDR3 sequences, 15% to 20% were seen once, and the ten largest hold more than 13%. This sample comprised PBMCs, obtained 15 days after the yellow fever booster vaccination. Receptor source: a man aged 25-45 years who received the YFV17D yellow fever vaccine. Each CDR3 is given with its conserved first and last residue. A D gene is named only where the DNA matches it firmly. Clone size is stated in some rows and not others, as once, few, many or a class when expanded.

d_call	v_call	j_call	clone_size	cdr3_nt	cdr3_aa
TRBD2	TRBV5-6	TRBJ2-3	.	TGTGCCAGCACCACCCTCAGGGCGGGAGGCACAGATACGCAGTATTTT	CASTTLRAGGTDTQYF
.	TRBV20-1	TRBJ2-1	.	TGCAGTGCTAGAGCGGGGGGCTTTAGCTCCTACAATGAGCAGTTCTTC	CSARAGGFSSYNEQFF
.	TRBV4-3	TRBJ2-2	few	TGCGCCAGCAGCCAATCACTAGGGGAGCTGTTTTTT	CASSQSLGELFF
.	TRBV5-6	TRBJ2-7	.	TGTGCCAGCAGCTTTGTGGTAGCAAAACCCTACGAGCAGTACTTC	CASSFVVAKPYEQYF
TRBD2	TRBV2	TRBJ2-7	.	TGTGCCAGCAAGTTTTCGACTAGCGGGAGCGCCGAGCAGTACTTC	CASKFSTSGSAEQYF
.	TRBV18	TRBJ1-6	.	TGTGCCAGCTCACCAGAGCAGGGGAGCTCACCCCTCCACTTT	CASSPEQGSSPLHF
TRBD1	TRBV6-1	TRBJ2-7	.	TGTGCCACCTTATATTCCCCGGGACAGGCAGCCTACGAGCAGTACTTC	CATLYSPGQAAYEQYF
.	TRBV23-1	TRBJ2-3	few	TGCGCCAGCAGTCAATCAAGGTTTAGGGGCTTGTATTTT	CASSQSRFRGLYF
TRBD2	TRBV15	TRBJ2-1	.	TGTGCCACCAGCAGAGGAACTAGCGGGGGGCAGTTCTTC	CATSRGTSGGQFF
TRBD1	TRBV5-1	TRBJ1-2	.	TGCGCCAGCAGCTTGGAGGGGACAGTCTATGGCTACACCTTC	CASSLEGTVYGYTF
TRBD1	TRBV15	TRBJ1-1	once	TGTGCCACCAGCAGACATCCGGGACAGCGTGAAGCTTTCTTT	CATSRHPGQREAFF
.	TRBV20-1	TRBJ2-7	.	TGCAGTGCTAGATTGGTCGACTACGAGCAGTACTTC	CSARLVDYEQYF
.	TRBV4-3	TRBJ2-1	.	TGCACCAGCTCAAGTGAGCAGTTCTTC	CTSSSEQFF
TRBD2	TRBV20-1	TRBJ2-1	few	TGCAGTAAAAAGCCGGGAGGGTCCTACAATGAGCAGTTCTTC	CSKKPGGSYNEQFF
.	TRBV27	TRBJ2-7	.	TGTGCCAGCAGTTTATCATCAGGGGTTGAGCAGTACTTC	CASSLSSGVEQYF
.	TRBV20-1	TRBJ2-3	.	TGCAGTGCTAGAGGAGGGACTAGCACAGATACGCAGTATTTT	CSARGGTSTDTQYF
.	TRBV20-1	TRBJ1-1	few	TGCAGTGCTAGAGGAGTTAGGGGGATTGAAGCTTTCTTT	CSARGVRGIEAFF
TRBD1	TRBV20-1	TRBJ1-5	.	TGCAGTGTCGCAACGGACAGGCTCATAACCGATCAGCCCCAGCATTTT	CSVATDRLITDQPQHF
.	TRBV11-3	TRBJ2-2	.	TGTGCCAGCAGCTTATTGTCGGACACCGGGGAGCTGTTTTTT	CASSLLSDTGELFF
TRBD2	TRBV7-6	TRBJ2-3	few	TGTGCCAGCAGCCCAGCGGGGGGCACAGATACGCAGTATTTT	CASSPAGGTDTQYF
TRBD2	TRBV7-9	TRBJ2-1	few	TGTGCCAGCAGCTTATGGTTAGCGGGAAACTACAATGAGCAGTTCTTC	CASSLWLAGNYNEQFF
TRBD1	TRBV12-3/TRBV12-4	TRBJ1-1	.	TGTGCCAGCAGTTGGGACAGGGAGACTGAAGCTTTCTTT	CASSWDRETEAFF
.	TRBV7-9	TRBJ2-3	.	TGTGCCAGCAGCTCGAATGGGGGTGGAGATACGCAGTATTTT	CASSSNGGGDTQYF
.	TRBV7-2	TRBJ2-4	.	TGTGCCAGCAGCTCACAAGCCTTAGCCAAAAACATTCAGTACTTC	CASSSQALAKNIQYF
TRBD2	TRBV27	TRBJ2-2	many	TGTGCCAGCAGTTTTTGGACTAGCGGGAGGAAATCATTGGCCGGGGAGCTGTTTTTT	CASSFWTSGRKSLAGELFF
.	TRBV7-2	TRBJ2-4	.	TGTGCCAGCAGCCCCGTTTATGGGTTTCTAGCCAAAAACATTCAGTACTTC	CASSPVYGFLAKNIQYF
TRBD2	TRBV23-1	TRBJ2-7	few	TGCGCCAGCAGTCAATCGCCCCCTGACGGGAGGGCCTACGAGCAGTACTTC	CASSQSPPDGRAYEQYF
.	TRBV4-3	TRBJ2-7	few	TGCGCCAGCAGCCAAGGAACGGAGGCATCCTACGAGCAGTACTTC	CASSQGTEASYEQYF
TRBD2	TRBV28	TRBJ2-3	many	TGTGCCAGCAGTCAGGGACGGGAGGTGGCAGATACGCAGTATTTT	CASSQGREVADTQYF
.	TRBV12-3/TRBV12-4	TRBJ2-7	.	TGTGCCAGCAGTTCCGCCCCTGCCTCCTACGAGCAGTACTTC	CASSSAPASYEQYF
TRBD2	TRBV10-3	TRBJ2-3	.	TGTGCCATCAGGGAGGCCGGGACTAGTAGCACAGATACGCAGTATTTT	CAIREAGTSSTDTQYF
TRBD1	TRBV15	TRBJ2-2	.	TGTGCCACCAGAAAACAGGGGGTCACCGGGGAGCTGTTTTTT	CATRKQGVTGELFF
TRBD2	TRBV27	TRBJ2-7	.	TGTGCCAGCAGTTTATTCGCGGGAGGGCCCTACGAGCAGTACTTC	CASSLFAGGPYEQYF
.	TRBV10-1	TRBJ2-7	.	TGCGCCAGCAGTGAACTTCAGAAAGGGGAGCAGTACTTC	CASSELQKGEQYF